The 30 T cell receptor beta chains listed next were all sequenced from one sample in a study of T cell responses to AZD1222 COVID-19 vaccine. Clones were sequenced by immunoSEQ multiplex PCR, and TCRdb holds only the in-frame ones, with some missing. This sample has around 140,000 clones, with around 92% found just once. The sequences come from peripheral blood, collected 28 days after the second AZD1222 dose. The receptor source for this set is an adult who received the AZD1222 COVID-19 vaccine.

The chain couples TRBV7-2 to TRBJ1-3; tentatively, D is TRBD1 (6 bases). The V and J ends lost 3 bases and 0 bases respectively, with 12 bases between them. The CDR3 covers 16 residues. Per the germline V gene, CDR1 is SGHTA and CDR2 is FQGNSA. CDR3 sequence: CASSLTGPNSGNTIYF. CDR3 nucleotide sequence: TGTGCCAGCAGCTTGACAGGACCCAACTCTGGAAACACCATATATTTT. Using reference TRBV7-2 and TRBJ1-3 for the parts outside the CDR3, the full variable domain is GAGVSQSPSNKVTEKGKDVELRCDPISGHTALYWYRQSLGQGLEFLIYFQGNSAPDKSGLPSDRFSAERTGGSVSTLTIQRTQQEDSAVYLCASSLTGPNSGNTIYFGEGSWLTVV.

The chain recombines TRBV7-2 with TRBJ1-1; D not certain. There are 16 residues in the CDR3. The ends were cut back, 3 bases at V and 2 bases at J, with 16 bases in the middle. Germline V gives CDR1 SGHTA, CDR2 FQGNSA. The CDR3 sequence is CASSFIISRKNTEAFF. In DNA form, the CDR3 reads TGTGCCAGCAGCTTTATTATAAGCAGAAAAAACACTGAAGCTTTCTTT.

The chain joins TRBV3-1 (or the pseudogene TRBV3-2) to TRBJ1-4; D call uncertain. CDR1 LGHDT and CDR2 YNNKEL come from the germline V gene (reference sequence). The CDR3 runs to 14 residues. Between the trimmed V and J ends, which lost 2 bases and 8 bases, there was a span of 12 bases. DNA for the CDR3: TGTGCCAGCAGCCAATCGACGGCGAACGAAAAACTGTTTTTT. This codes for CASSQSTANEKLFF.

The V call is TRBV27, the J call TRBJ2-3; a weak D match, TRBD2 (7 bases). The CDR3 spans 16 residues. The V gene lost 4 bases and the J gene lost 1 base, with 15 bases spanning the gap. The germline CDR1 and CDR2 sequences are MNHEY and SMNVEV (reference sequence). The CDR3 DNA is TGTGCCAGCAGTTGGAGGGGGGAGGGGGGCACAGATACGCAGTATTTT. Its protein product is CASSWRGEGGTDTQYF.

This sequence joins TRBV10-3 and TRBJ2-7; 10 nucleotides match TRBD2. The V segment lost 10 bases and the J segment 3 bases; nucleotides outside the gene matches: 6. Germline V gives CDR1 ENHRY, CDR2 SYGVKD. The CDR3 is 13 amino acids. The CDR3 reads CATGPSGSYEQYF. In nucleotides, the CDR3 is TGTGCCACTGGTCCTAGCGGGAGCTACGAGCAGTACTTC.

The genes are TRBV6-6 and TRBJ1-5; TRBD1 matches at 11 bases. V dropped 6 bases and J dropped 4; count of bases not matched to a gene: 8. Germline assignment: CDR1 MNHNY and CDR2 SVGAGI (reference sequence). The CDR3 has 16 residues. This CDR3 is CASSTGQGAGNQPQHF. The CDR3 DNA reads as TGTGCCAGCAGCACAGGACAGGGGGCTGGGAATCAGCCCCAGCATTTT.

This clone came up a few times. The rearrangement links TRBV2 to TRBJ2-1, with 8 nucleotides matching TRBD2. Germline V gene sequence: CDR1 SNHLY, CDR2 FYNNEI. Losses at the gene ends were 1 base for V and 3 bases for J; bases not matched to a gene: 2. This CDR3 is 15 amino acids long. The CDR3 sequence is CASSEGREGYNEQFF. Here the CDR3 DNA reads TGTGCCAGCAGTGAAGGCCGGGAGGGCTACAATGAGCAGTTCTTC.

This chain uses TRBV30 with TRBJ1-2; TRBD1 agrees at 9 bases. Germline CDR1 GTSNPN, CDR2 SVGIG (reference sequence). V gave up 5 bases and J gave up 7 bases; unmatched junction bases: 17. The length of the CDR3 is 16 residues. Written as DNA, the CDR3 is TGTGCCTGGGCAGGGACAGGGATAAGGTTTGAACTTGGCTACACCTTC. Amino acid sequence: CAWAGTGIRFELGYTF.

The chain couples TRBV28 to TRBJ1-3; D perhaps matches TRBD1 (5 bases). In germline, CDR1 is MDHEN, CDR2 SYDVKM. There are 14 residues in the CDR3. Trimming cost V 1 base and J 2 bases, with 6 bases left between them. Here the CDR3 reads CASSLSGPGNTIYF. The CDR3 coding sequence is TGTGCCAGCAGTTTATCAGGGCCTGGAAACACCATATATTTT.

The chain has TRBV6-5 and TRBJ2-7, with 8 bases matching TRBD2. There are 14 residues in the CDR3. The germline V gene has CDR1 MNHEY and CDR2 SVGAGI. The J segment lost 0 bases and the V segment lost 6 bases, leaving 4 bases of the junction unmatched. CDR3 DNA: TGTGCCAGCAGCCTAGCGGGCCCCTCCTACGAGCAGTACTTC. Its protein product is CASSLAGPSYEQYF.

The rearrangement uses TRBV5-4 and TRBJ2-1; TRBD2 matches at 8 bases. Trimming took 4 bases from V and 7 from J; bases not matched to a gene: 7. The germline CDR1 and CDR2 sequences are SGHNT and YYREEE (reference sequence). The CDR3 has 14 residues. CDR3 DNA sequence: TGTGCCAGCAGCCCGGGAGGGCCGATGAATGAGCAGTTCTTC. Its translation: CASSPGGPMNEQFF. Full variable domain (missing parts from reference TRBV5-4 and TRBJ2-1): ETGVTQSPTHLIKTRGQQVTLRCSSQSGHNTVSWYQQALGQGPQFIFQYYREEENGRGNFPPRFSGLQFPNYSSELNVNALELDDSALYLCASSPGGPMNEQFFGPGTRLTVL.

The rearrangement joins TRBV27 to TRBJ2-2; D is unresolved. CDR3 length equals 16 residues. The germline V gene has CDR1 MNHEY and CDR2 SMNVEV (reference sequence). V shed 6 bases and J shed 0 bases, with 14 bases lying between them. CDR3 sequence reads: CASRPRITANTGELFF. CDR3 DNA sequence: TGTGCCAGCAGACCCCGGATAACAGCGAACACCGGGGAGCTGTTTTTT.

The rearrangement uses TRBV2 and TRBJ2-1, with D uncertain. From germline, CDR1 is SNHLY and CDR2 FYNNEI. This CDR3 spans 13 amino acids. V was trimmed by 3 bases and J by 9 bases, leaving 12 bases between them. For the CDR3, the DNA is TGTGCCAGCAGTGATCTTGGCGTTGGTGAGCAGTTCTTC. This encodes CASSDLGVGEQFF.

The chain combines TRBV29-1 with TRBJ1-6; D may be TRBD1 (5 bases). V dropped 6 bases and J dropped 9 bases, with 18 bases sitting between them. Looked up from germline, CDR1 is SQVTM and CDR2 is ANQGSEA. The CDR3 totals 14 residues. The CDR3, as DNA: TGCAGCGTCCGGGGGGGTGACCCGACTTCACCCCTCCACTTT. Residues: CSVRGGDPTSPLHF. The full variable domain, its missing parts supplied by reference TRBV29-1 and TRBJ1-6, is SAVISQKPSRDICQRGTSLTIQCQVDSQVTMMFWYRQQPGQSLTLIATANQGSEATYESGFVIDKFPISRPNLTFSTLTVSNMSPEDSSIYLCSVRGGDPTSPLHFGNGTRLTVT.

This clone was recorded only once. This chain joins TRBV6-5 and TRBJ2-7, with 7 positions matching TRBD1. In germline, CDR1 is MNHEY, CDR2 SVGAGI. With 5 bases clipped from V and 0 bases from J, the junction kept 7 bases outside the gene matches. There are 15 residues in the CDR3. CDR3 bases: TGTGCCAGCAGTATTTACCGGACAGGCTCCTACGAGCAGTACTTC. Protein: CASSIYRTGSYEQYF.

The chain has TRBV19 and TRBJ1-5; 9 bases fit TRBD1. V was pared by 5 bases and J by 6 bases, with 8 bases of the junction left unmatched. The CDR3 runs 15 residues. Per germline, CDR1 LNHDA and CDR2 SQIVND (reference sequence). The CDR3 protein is CASSDPGTGRQPQHF. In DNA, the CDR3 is TGTGCCAGTAGTGATCCCGGGACAGGGCGTCAGCCCCAGCATTTT.

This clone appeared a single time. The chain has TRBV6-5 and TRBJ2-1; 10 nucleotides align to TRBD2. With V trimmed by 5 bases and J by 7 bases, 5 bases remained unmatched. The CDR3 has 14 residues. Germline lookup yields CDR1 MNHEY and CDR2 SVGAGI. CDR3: CASSLSAGGNEQFF. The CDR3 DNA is TGTGCCAGCAGTCTCTCAGCGGGAGGGAATGAGCAGTTCTTC.

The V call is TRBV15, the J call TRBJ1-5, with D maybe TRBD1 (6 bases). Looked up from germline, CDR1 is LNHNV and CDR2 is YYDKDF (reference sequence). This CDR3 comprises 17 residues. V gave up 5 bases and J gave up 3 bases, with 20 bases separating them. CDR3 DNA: TGTGCCACCAGCGGCGACAGGTTCGTGGGGCCCAATCAGCCCCAGCATTTT. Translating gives CATSGDRFVGPNQPQHF.

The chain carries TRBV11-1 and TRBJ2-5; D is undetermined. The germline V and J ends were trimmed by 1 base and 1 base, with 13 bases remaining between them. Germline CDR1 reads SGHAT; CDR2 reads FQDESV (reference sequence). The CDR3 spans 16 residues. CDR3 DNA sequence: TGTGCCAGCAGCTTAGTAGGTTATATTTCCCAAGAGACCCAGTACTTC. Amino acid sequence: CASSLVGYISQETQYF.

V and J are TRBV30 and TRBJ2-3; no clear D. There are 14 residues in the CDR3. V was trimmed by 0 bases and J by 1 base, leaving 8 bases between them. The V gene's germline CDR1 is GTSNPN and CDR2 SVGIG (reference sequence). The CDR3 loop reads CAWSVRFGTDTQYF. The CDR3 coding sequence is TGTGCCTGGAGTGTAAGGTTTGGCACAGATACGCAGTATTTT. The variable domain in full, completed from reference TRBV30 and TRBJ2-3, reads SQTIHQWPATLVQPVGSPLSLECTVEGTSNPNLYWYRQAAGRGLQLLFYSVGIGQISSEVPQNLSASRPQDRQFILSSKKLLLSDSGFYLCAWSVRFGTDTQYFGPGTRLTVL.

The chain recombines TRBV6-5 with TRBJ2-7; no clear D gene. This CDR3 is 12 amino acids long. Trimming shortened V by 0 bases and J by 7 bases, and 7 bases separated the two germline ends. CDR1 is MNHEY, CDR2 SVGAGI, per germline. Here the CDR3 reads CASSYSQPEQYF. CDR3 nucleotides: TGTGCCAGCAGTTACTCCCAACCAGAGCAGTACTTC.

The CDR3 here is CASSRDRLGGYEQYF. DNA of the CDR3: TGTGCCAGCAGCCGGGACAGGCTGGGTGGCTACGAGCAGTACTTC. The chain joins TRBV5-6 to TRBJ2-7, with 8 bases lining up with TRBD1. V shed 4 bases and J 3 bases; nucleotides not matched to a gene: 9. Germline CDR1 reads SGHDT; CDR2 reads YYEEEE. The CDR3 totals 15 residues.

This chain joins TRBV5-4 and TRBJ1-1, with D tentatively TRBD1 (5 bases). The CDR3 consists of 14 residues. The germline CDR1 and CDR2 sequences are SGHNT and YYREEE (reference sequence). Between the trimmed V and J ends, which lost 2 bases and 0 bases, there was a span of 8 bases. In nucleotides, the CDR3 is TGTGCCAGCAGCTTCGACAGCTTGAACACTGAAGCTTTCTTT. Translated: CASSFDSLNTEAFF.

The CDR3 loop is CASRPGTYEQYF. In nucleotides, the CDR3 is TGTGCCAGCAGACCCGGGACTTACGAGCAGTACTTC. The chain is built from TRBV2 and TRBJ2-7; the D gene is possibly TRBD2 (6 bases). V gave up 6 bases and J gave up 4 bases, with 10 bases separating them. Germline CDR1 SNHLY, CDR2 FYNNEI. This CDR3 is built from 12 residues.

CDR3: CASSPASAHTDTQYF. The CDR3 DNA is TGTGCCAGCAGCCCGGCTAGCGCTCACACAGATACGCAGTATTTT. The chain carries TRBV5-6 and TRBJ2-3; perhaps TRBD2 as D (6 bases). The CDR3 spans 15 residues. The V end lost 4 bases, the J end lost 2 bases, and 14 bases lay between the germline ends. CDR1 is SGHDT and CDR2 is YYEEEE in the germline V gene.

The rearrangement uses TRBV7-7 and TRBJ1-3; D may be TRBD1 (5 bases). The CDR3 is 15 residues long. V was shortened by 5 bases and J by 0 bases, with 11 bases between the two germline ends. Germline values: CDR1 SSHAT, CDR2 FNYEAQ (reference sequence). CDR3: CASSLGPNSGNTIYF. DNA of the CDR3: TGTGCCAGCAGCCTGGGACCGAACTCTGGAAACACCATATATTTT.

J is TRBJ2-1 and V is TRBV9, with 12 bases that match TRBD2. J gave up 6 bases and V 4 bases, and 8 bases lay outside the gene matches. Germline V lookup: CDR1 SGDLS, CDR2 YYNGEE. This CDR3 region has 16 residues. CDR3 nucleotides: TGTGCCAGCAGCCCCAGCCCTAGCGGGAGGGCCAATGAGCAGTTCTTC. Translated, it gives CASSPSPSGRANEQFF. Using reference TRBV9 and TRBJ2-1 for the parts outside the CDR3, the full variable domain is DSGVTQTPKHLITATGQRVTLRCSPRSGDLSVYWYQQSLDQGLQFLIQYYNGEERAKGNILERFSAQQFPDLHSELNLSSLELGDSALYFCASSPSPSGRANEQFFGPGTRLTVL.

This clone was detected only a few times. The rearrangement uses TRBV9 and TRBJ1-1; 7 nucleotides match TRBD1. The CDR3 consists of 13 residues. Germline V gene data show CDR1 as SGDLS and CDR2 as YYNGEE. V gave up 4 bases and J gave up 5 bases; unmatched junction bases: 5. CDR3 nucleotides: TGTGCCAGCAGCTTCGCACAGGGGACTGAAGCTTTCTTT. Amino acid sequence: CASSFAQGTEAFF.

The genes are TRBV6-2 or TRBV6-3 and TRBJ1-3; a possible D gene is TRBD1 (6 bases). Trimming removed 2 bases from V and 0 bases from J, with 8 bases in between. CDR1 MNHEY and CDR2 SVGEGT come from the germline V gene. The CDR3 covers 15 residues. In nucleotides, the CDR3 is TGTGCCAGCAGTTACCGGACAGCCTCTGGAAACACCATATATTTT. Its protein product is CASSYRTASGNTIYF.

CDR3 sequence reads: CASRERGKMNTEAFF. The CDR3 bases are TGTGCCAGCAGGGAACGAGGAAAAATGAACACTGAAGCTTTCTTT. J is TRBJ1-1 and V is TRBV28; no definite D call. The CDR3 is 15 amino acids. The V gene lost 6 bases and the J gene lost 0 bases, with 14 bases spanning the gap. The germline gives CDR1 MDHEN, CDR2 SYDVKM.